The clone carrying this T cell receptor (beta chain) was recorded a few times. Its target is not known. It was second doses at about 4 or about 12 weeks that were pooled. The data belong to a study of T cell responses to AZD1222 COVID-19 vaccine. There are 15 residues in the CDR3. Germline V gene sequence: CDR1 MGHDK, CDR2 SYGVNS. Between the trimmed V and J ends, which lost 6 bases and 5 bases, there was a span of 16 bases. Generated by immunoSEQ multiplex PCR, the TCRdb table keeps only in-frame clones and is missing some. The sample holds about 150,000 clones; 80% to 95% are singletons and the top ten take approximately 6.3%. Study-wide points: Following two doses of AZD1222, Spike-specific TCR breadth and depth rose. Donors were chiefly white British, with a greater number of females, and clonal diversity was perhaps underestimated. Regions left unmutated in variants are reportedly the target of nearly half of spike-specific TCRs.

Sequenced material: peripheral blood, taken 28 days after the second AZD1222 dose. The chain couples TRBV25-1 to TRBJ1-4; D gene unclear. The TCR was taken from an adult who received the AZD1222 COVID-19 vaccine. As DNA, the CDR3 is TGTGCCAGCAGGGGTTTAGATTTGGGGAATGAAAAACTGTTTTTT. Protein product: CASRGLDLGNEKLFF.